This T cell receptor beta chain was identified in a study of T cell responses to AZD1222 COVID-19 vaccine. Findings of the study overall: The donor cohort was predominantly white British with a female majority, and clonal diversity may have been underestimated.

Repertoires were generated with immunoSEQ multiplex PCR, while TCRdb's copy carries only in-frame clones and drops some. Among 100,000 to 150,000 clones, roughly 85% were seen once, and the ten largest hold about 7.9%. The CDR3 has 15 residues. Trimming took 3 bases from V and 0 from J, leaving 7 bases between them. Germline V gene sequence: CDR1 SGHTS, CDR2 YDEGEE. For this clone: Its antigen is unidentified.

The chain has TRBV5-8 and TRBJ2-6, with D tentatively TRBD1 (5 bases). The clonotype originates from an adult who received the MenACWY meningococcal vaccine as a control. The specimen was peripheral blood, collected 28 days after the second dose of the MenACWY control vaccine. This CDR3 is CASSSTGSGANVLTF. CDR3 DNA: TGTGCCAGCAGCTCCACAGGCTCTGGGGCCAACGTCCTGACTTTC. The full variable domain, its missing parts supplied by reference TRBV5-8 and TRBJ2-6, is EAGVTQSPTHLIKTRGQQATLRCSPISGHTSVYWYQQALGLGLQFLLWYDEGEERNRGNFPPRFSGRQFPNYSSELNVNALELEDSALYLCASSSTGSGANVLTFGAGSRLTVL.